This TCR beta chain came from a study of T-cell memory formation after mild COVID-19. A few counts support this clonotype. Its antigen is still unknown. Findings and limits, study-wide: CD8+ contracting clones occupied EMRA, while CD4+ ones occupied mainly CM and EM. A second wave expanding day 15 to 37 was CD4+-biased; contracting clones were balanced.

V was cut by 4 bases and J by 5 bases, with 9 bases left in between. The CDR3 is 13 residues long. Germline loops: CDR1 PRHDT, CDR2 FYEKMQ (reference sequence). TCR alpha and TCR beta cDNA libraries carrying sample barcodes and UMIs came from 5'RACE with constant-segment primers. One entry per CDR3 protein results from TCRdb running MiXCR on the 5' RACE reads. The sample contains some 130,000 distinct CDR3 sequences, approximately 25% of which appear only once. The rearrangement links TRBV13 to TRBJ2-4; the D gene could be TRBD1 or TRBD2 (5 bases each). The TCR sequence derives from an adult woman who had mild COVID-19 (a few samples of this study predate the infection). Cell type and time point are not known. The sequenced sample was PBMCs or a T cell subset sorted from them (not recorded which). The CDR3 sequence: CASSSRDQNIQYF. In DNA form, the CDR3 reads TGTGCCAGCAGCTCCAGGGACCAAAACATTCAGTACTTC. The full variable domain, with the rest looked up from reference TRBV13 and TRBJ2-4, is AAGVIQSPRHLIKEKRETATLKCYPIPRHDTVYWYQQGPGQDPQFLISFYEKMQSDKGSIPDRFSAQQFSDYHSELNMSSLELGDSALYFCASSSRDQNIQYFGAGTRLSVL.